Sequencing of this TCR beta chain was carried out in a study of spatial heterogeneity in lung cancer. Study background: In cases with available follow-up PBMC samples, these were sequenced at a median of about two years after resection.

All TCR cDNA molecules were individually tagged with a unique molecular identifier. Via MiXCR, TCRdb re-called the 5' RACE reads, giving one row per CDR3 protein. The table lists about 45,000 distinct CDR3 sequences, more than 20% of them singletons. This sample's time point: blood at routine non-recurrence follow-up after resection. Tumor, nontumor lung or frozen PBMC supplied whole RNA that was sequenced unsorted. The CDR3 covers 15 residues. Germline lookup yields CDR1 SGHKS and CDR2 YYEKEE (reference sequence). V gave up 0 bases and J gave up 4 bases, with 13 bases separating them. The J gene is TRBJ2-5, the V gene TRBV5-5; D is undetermined. Sequenced here: PBMCs, sampled at follow-up. The receptor's source is a female donor with early-stage non-small cell lung cancer. The CDR3, as DNA: TGTGCCAGCAGCTTGGCCGCTATGGGATCAGAGACCCAGTACTTC. Amino acid sequence: CASSLAAMGSETQYF.